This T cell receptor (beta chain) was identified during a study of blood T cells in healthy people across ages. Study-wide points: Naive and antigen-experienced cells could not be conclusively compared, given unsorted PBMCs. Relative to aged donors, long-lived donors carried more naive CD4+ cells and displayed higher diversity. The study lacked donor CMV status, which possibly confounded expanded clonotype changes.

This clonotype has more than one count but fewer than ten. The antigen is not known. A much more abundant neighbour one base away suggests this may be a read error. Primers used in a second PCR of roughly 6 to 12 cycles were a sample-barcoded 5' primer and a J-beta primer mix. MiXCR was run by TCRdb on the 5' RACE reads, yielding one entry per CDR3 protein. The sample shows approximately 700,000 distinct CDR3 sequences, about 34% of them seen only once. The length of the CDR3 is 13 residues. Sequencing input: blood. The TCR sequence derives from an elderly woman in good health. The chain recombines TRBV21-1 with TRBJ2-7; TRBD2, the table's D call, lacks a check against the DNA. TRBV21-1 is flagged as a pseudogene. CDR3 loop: CASSTSPPDEQYF. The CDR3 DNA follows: TGTGCCAGCAGCACTTCCCCCCCGGATGAGCAGTACTTC.